The clone carrying this T cell receptor (beta chain) has just one count. The target antigen is unknown. Patients with a history of autoimmune disease or on systemic immunosuppression were excluded. The sample originates from a study of OX40 agonist ivuxolimab in advanced cancers. On the study more broadly: Patients were dosed with the agonistic anti-OX40 (CD134) antibody ivuxolimab. Three patients got partial responses; one had hepatocellular carcinoma and two had cutaneous melanoma.

Repertoires were generated with immunoSEQ multiplex PCR, while TCRdb's copy carries only in-frame clones and drops some. The sample records some 96,000 clones, 85% to 95% being singletons. Whole-study results and caveats: There were also nonresponders showing low normalized T-cell clonal expansion.

The receptor comes from an adult with an advanced solid tumor such as melanoma, head and neck, liver or kidney cancer. This material consisted of CD4+ or CD8+ T cells sorted from blood, taken in a trial of the OX40 agonist ivuxolimab.

This chain's CDR3 is CASSQDRYTEAFF. CDR3 nucleotide sequence: TGTGCCAGCAGCCAAGATAGGTACACTGAAGCTTTCTTT. The chain couples TRBV4-2 to TRBJ1-1; D unclear. Germline-derived CDR1 and CDR2 are LGHNA and YNFKEQ. This CDR3 has 13 residues. The germline V and J ends were trimmed by 0 bases and 3 bases, with 5 bases remaining between them.